This T cell receptor beta chain was retrieved from a study of identical twins. Germline assignment: CDR1 KGHDR and CDR2 SFDVKD. J gave up 1 base and V 2 bases, and 2 bases lay outside the gene matches. The CDR3 loop spans 15 amino acids. TCRdb itself ran the 5' RACE reads through MiXCR, one entry per CDR3 protein. The repertoire has about 500,000 distinct CDR3 sequences, 13% to 15% of them found once; the top ten carry approximately 0.9%. This clonotype was recorded many times. This sample was shared with a second study, whose subject was yellow fever vaccine responses in identical twins.

The chain joins TRBV24-1 to TRBJ2-3, with 7 bases fitting TRBD1. The sample consisted of CD4+ T cells sorted from blood. The TCR was taken from a woman younger than 30 in good health. As DNA, the CDR3 is TGTGCCACCAGTGATTCCGGGACAGGCACAGATACGCAGTATTTT. This sequence encodes CATSDSGTGTDTQYF.